This T cell receptor (beta chain) derives from a study of tissue T cells after allogeneic stem cell transplantation. Regarding this clone: Its matching antigen is unknown. The listed genes are named as in mouse. The CDR3 end lies 1 residue beyond the end of the read and is filled in from the germline J gene.

V was shortened by 0 bases and J by 0 bases, with 4 bases between the two germline ends. There are 14 residues in the CDR3. Germline lookup yields CDR1 FNHDT and CDR2 SITEND (reference sequence). Indicated time point: mouse harvest day 14 after allogeneic transplant. Tail vein injection delivered 10^7 T-cell-depleted bone marrow cells and 10^6 splenic CD5+ T cells. This mouse GVHD model was MHC-mismatched B6 to BALB/c, profiled day 7 or 14. Survey-depth TCRbeta CDR3 sequencing reported V/J genes and productive frequencies. The assay was immunoSEQ multiplex PCR, and TCRdb's table has in-frame clones only and misses some. The table lists roughly 1,700 clones, roughly half of them singletons. General observations from the study: Within patients, tissue anatomy strongly shaped TCR repertoire composition. Tissue-detected TCR repertoire was only partly captured by blood and spleen T cells.

V and J are TRBV19 and TRBJ1-3, with D unresolved. The TCR comes from a female BALB/c mouse given C57BL/6 T cells with graft-versus-host disease after an allogeneic hematopoietic cell transplant. The specimen was gut tissue. Partial CDR3 DNA: TGTGCCAGCAGTATAGGCAATTCTGGAAATACGCTCTAT. Protein: CASSIGNSGNTLY. The whole CDR3 sequence is CASSIGNSGNTLYF.